Below, 20 T cell receptor beta chains from the same sample are listed, as sequenced in a study of blood T cell repertoires in COVID-19. The assay was immunoSEQ multiplex PCR, and TCRdb's table has in-frame clones only and misses some. This table holds under 85,000 clones, approximately 80% found once. Input material: peripheral blood. Receptors were obtained from a man in his thirties or forties with COVID-19, enrolled during active disease.

The chain recombines TRBV5-5 with TRBJ2-7, with TRBD2 matching over 9 bases. Trimming removed 4 bases from V and 3 bases from J; junction bases left unmatched: 11. Germline lookup yields CDR1 SGHKS and CDR2 YYEKEE (reference sequence). This CDR3 has 16 amino acids. This chain's CDR3 is CASSGSLAGVFYEQYF. The CDR3 DNA is TGTGCCAGCAGCGGAAGCTTAGCGGGAGTTTTCTACGAGCAGTACTTC.

This chain connects TRBV9 to TRBJ1-1; the D gene is possibly TRBD1 (5 bases). Looked up from germline, CDR1 is SGDLS and CDR2 is YYNGEE. The CDR3 has 12 residues. Trimming stripped 4 bases from V and 3 bases from J, with 7 bases between. The CDR3 is CASSRGDTEAFF. The CDR3 nucleotides are TGTGCCAGCAGCAGGGGTGACACTGAAGCTTTCTTT. The whole variable domain, remainder taken from reference TRBV9 and TRBJ1-1, is DSGVTQTPKHLITATGQRVTLRCSPRSGDLSVYWYQQSLDQGLQFLIQYYNGEERAKGNILERFSAQQFPDLHSELNLSSLELGDSALYFCASSRGDTEAFFGQGTRLTVV.

The chain employs TRBV29-1 and TRBJ2-1, with D maybe TRBD1 (5 bases). Trimming left V 3 bases short and J 0 bases short, with 12 bases between. Germline CDR1 SQVTM, CDR2 ANQGSEA. The CDR3 extends over 15 amino acids. The CDR3 here is CSVDKGKSSYNEQFF. The DNA of the CDR3 is TGCAGCGTTGACAAGGGGAAGAGCTCCTACAATGAGCAGTTCTTC.

As regards this clone: The identical CDR3 is also encoded by other nucleotide sequences in the sample. The chain employs TRBV20-1 and TRBJ1-2; a possible D gene is TRBD1 (6 bases). Germline values: CDR1 DFQATT, CDR2 SNEGSKA (reference sequence). Trimming stripped 6 bases from V and 7 bases from J, with 12 bases between. CDR3 length equals 11 residues. The CDR3 reads CSANPRGGYTF. The CDR3 nucleotides read TGCAGTGCGAACCCCAGGGGTGGCTACACCTTC.

DNA of the CDR3: TGTGCCACCAGCGGGCAATGGGGCTCCCAGCCCCAGCATTTT. Its protein is CATSGQWGSQPQHF. The chain employs TRBV15 and TRBJ1-5; weak D call: TRBD1 (5 bases). The germline CDR1 and CDR2 sequences are LNHNV and YYDKDF (reference sequence). The V end lost 5 bases, the J end lost 7 bases, and 15 bases lay between the germline ends. The CDR3 extends over 14 amino acids.

The J gene is TRBJ2-3, the V gene TRBV18, with a possible D match to TRBD2 (5 bases). This CDR3 contains 13 residues. The germline V gene encodes CDR1 KGHSH and CDR2 LQKENI. Trimming left V 3 bases short and J 2 bases short, with 6 bases between. The CDR3 nucleotides read TGTGCCAGCTCACCCGGGATCACAGATACGCAGTATTTT. It is translated as CASSPGITDTQYF.

The chain employs TRBV5-6 and TRBJ2-3; 10 bases agree with TRBD2. The CDR3 consists of 15 residues. The germline gives CDR1 SGHDT, CDR2 YYEEEE. The V gene end was trimmed by 1 base and the J gene end by 7 bases; junction bases not matched to a gene: 6. The CDR3 is CASSLPSGSTYTQYF. The CDR3 region has the DNA TGTGCCAGCAGCTTGCCTAGCGGGAGTACGTATACGCAGTATTTT.

Within the sample, this clone is medium-sized (0.01 to 0.1%). The V gene is TRBV4-1, the J gene TRBJ2-3; 8 nucleotides line up with TRBD2. Looked up from germline, CDR1 is MGHRA and CDR2 is YSYEKL. Germline trimming cut 1 base from V and 5 bases from J; bases unmatched to any gene: 8. The CDR3 covers 16 residues. As DNA, the CDR3 is TGCGCCAGCAGCCAAGCTGAGCGGGAGTTTATAGATACGCAGTATTTT. Translation: CASSQAEREFIDTQYF.

This chain connects TRBV18 to TRBJ1-2; 8 positions match TRBD1. Germline V gene data show CDR1 as KGHSH and CDR2 as LQKENI. V lost 3 bases and J lost 4; bases outside the gene matches: 4. The CDR3 has 14 residues. CDR3 in DNA: TGTGCCAGCTCACCGGGACAGGAGACCTATGGCTACACCTTC. This encodes CASSPGQETYGYTF. Full variable domain (missing parts from reference TRBV18 and TRBJ1-2): NAGVMQNPRHLVRRRGQEARLRCSPMKGHSHVYWYRQLPEEGLKFMVYLQKENIIDESGMPKERFSAEFPKEGPSILRIQQVVRGDSAAYFCASSPGQETYGYTFGSGTRLTVV.

This clone came up a few times. The chain employs TRBV14 and TRBJ2-7; TRBD2 matches 12 bases. From germline, CDR1 is SGHDN and CDR2 FVKESK. Unmatched junction bases numbered 4, after V lost 4 bases and J lost 3 bases. The length of the CDR3 is 15 residues. The CDR3: CASSPRTSGNYEQYF. In nucleotides, the CDR3 is TGTGCCAGCAGCCCGAGGACTAGCGGGAACTACGAGCAGTACTTC.

The V gene is TRBV28, the J gene TRBJ2-1; TRBD2 matches at 14 bases. Germline assignment: CDR1 MDHEN and CDR2 SYDVKM. The J segment lost 1 base and the V segment lost 2 bases, leaving 10 bases of the junction unmatched. CDR3 length: 20 residues. In DNA, the CDR3 is TGTGCCAGCAGTTTAAGTGAAGGGACTAGCGGGAGAGGGTCCTACAATGAGCAGTTCTTC. It is translated as CASSLSEGTSGRGSYNEQFF.

V is TRBV4-1 and J is TRBJ1-4; D unclear. The CDR3 is made up of 16 amino acids. CDR1 MGHRA and CDR2 YSYEKL come from the germline V gene. Deletions cut 0 bases from V and 5 bases from J, with 13 bases between. The CDR3 sequence: CASSQDYPLSNEKLFF. Written as DNA, the CDR3 is TGCGCCAGCAGCCAAGATTACCCACTCTCAAATGAAAAACTGTTTTTT.

V is TRBV30 and J is TRBJ1-4; D gene ambiguous. Trimming removed 4 bases from V and 1 base from J, with 13 bases in between. This CDR3 has 15 amino acids. CDR1 is GTSNPN and CDR2 is SVGIG in the germline V gene (reference sequence). Here the CDR3 reads CAWTPLAGTNEKLFF. CDR3 sequence (DNA): TGTGCCTGGACCCCGCTGGCAGGAACTAATGAAAAACTGTTTTTT.

This chain connects TRBV7-9 to TRBJ1-4; the D gene is possibly TRBD1 (5 bases). The CDR3 covers 17 residues. In germline, CDR1 is SEHNR, CDR2 FQNEAQ (reference sequence). Between the trimmed V and J ends, which lost 2 bases and 2 bases, there was a span of 15 bases. The CDR3 loop is CASSLRQGGPTNEKLFF. DNA for the CDR3: TGTGCCAGCAGCTTAAGGCAGGGAGGTCCGACTAATGAAAAACTGTTTTTT.

V gene TRBV28 combines with J gene TRBJ1-6; possibly TRBD1 for D (6 bases). This CDR3 has 14 amino acids. In germline, CDR1 is MDHEN, CDR2 SYDVKM. V dropped 4 bases and J dropped 8 bases, with 12 bases sitting between them. Written as DNA, the CDR3 is TGTGCCAGCAGTTCGGACAGACTCCATTCACCCCTCCACTTT. The encoded protein is CASSSDRLHSPLHF.

V usage is TRBV12-3 or TRBV12-4 and J usage is TRBJ1-4; 8 positions agree with TRBD1. V was clipped by 8 bases and J by 4 bases; unmatched bases: 3. The CDR3 is 13 residues long. CDR3 DNA sequence: TGTGCCAGCCGGGACAGGAATAATGAAAAACTGTTTTTT. Its translation: CASRDRNNEKLFF.

This rearrangement joins TRBV10-3 to TRBJ1-2, with D unresolved. The CDR3 is 15 amino acids. The ends were cut back, 3 bases at V and 8 bases at J, with 19 bases in the middle. Looked up from germline, CDR1 is ENHRY and CDR2 is SYGVKD. This CDR3 reads CAISDEGLPLEGYTF. In nucleotides, the CDR3 is TGTGCCATCAGTGATGAGGGTCTACCCTTGGAGGGCTACACCTTC.

The chain has TRBV15 and TRBJ2-5; a weak D match, TRBD1 (5 bases). The CDR3 is 15 amino acids. Between the trimmed V and J ends, which lost 0 bases and 2 bases, there was a span of 10 bases. CDR1 and CDR2 from the germline V gene are LNHNV and YYDKDF (reference sequence). CDR3 protein: CATSRDAGAQETQYF. In nucleotides, the CDR3 is TGTGCCACCAGCAGAGATGCTGGGGCTCAAGAGACCCAGTACTTC.

J is TRBJ2-3 and V is TRBV4-3; D may be TRBD2 (5 bases). Germline values: CDR1 LGHNA, CDR2 YSLEER. The ends were cut back, 0 bases at V and 2 bases at J, with 9 bases in the middle. CDR3 length: 15 amino acids. The CDR3 bases are TGCGCCAGCAGCCAAGAACTAGAAGTCACAGATACGCAGTATTTT. Translation gives CASSQELEVTDTQYF.

This chain joins TRBV7-6 and TRBJ2-2; TRBD2 agrees at 8 bases. The germline gives CDR1 SGHVS, CDR2 FNYEAQ. Trimming took 1 base from V and 1 from J; bases not matched to a gene: 5. The CDR3 spans 17 residues. The CDR3 here is CASSLGRSGGNTGELFF. The CDR3 bases are TGTGCCAGCAGCTTAGGGAGGAGCGGGGGGAACACCGGGGAGCTGTTTTTT.